This T cell receptor beta chain was identified in a study of blood T cell repertoires in COVID-19. TCRdb keeps only in-frame clones here, not all; method: immunoSEQ multiplex PCR. The table lists under 300,000 clones, approximately 86% of them singletons. Germline CDR1 is MRHNA and CDR2 is SNTAGT. The CDR3 is 14 amino acids. The ends lost 0 bases at V and 8 bases at J; junction bases unmatched: 4. Material for sequencing was peripheral blood. The chain recombines TRBV6-4 with TRBJ2-1; TRBD2 matches at 7 bases. This clonotype originated in a woman between 65 and 79 years old with active or convalescent COVID-19. CDR3 loop: CASSDSGEGDEQFF. The CDR3 nucleotides read TGTGCCAGCAGTGACTCGGGGGAGGGTGATGAGCAGTTCTTC.